These 22 T cell receptor beta chains were all obtained from the same sample, sequenced in a study of blood T cells in healthy people across ages. Combining a sample-barcoded 5' primer with a J-beta primer mix, a second PCR ran for about 6 to 11 cycles. TCRdb itself ran the 5' RACE reads through MiXCR, one entry per CDR3 protein. The table includes about 670,000 distinct CDR3 sequences, 35% to 50% detected once. Sequencing input: blood. All receptors come from a man aged 80 or over in good health.

A few counts support this clonotype. This chain uses TRBV3-1 with TRBJ2-5, with D uncertain. CDR3 length: 11 residues. Germline V lookup: CDR1 LGHDT, CDR2 YNNKEL (reference sequence). Trimming removed 7 bases at V and 4 bases at J, with 7 bases between. The CDR3 region has the DNA TGTGCCAGCACAGTGGGAGAGACCCAGTACTTC. The encoded protein is CASTVGETQYF.

The chain is built from TRBV6-2 or TRBV6-3 and TRBJ2-1, with 9 bases that match TRBD2. The V gene end was trimmed by 7 bases and the J gene end by 6 bases; junction bases not matched to a gene: 7. This CDR3 spans 14 amino acids. Per the germline V gene, CDR1 is MNHEY and CDR2 is SVGEGT. Here the CDR3 reads CASTPGLASNEQFF. DNA for the CDR3: TGTGCCAGCACTCCGGGACTAGCATCCAATGAGCAGTTCTTC.

V and J are TRBV6-1 and TRBJ2-2; 7 bases line up with TRBD1. Unmatched junction bases numbered 3, after V lost 5 bases and J lost 0 bases. The CDR3 is 15 amino acids. The germline CDR1 and CDR2 sequences are MNHNS and SASEGT. The DNA for the CDR3 is TGTGCCAGCAGTAAGGGGACAGCGAACACCGGGGAGCTGTTTTTT. Protein sequence: CASSKGTANTGELFF.

This clonotype was recorded at least ten times. The V call is TRBV2, the J call TRBJ2-7; 10 bases align to TRBD1. Looked up from germline, CDR1 is SNHLY and CDR2 is FYNNEI. Losses at the gene ends were 4 bases for V and 6 bases for J; bases not matched to a gene: 6. The CDR3 runs to 14 residues. The CDR3 sequence: CASSGDRGTVEQYF. DNA of the CDR3: TGTGCCAGCAGTGGGGACAGGGGAACCGTCGAGCAGTACTTC.

This CDR3 reads CSGLNLAERTYEQYF. The CDR3 DNA reads as TGCAGTGGCCTGAATCTAGCGGAGAGAACCTACGAGCAGTACTTC. This chain links TRBV20-1 with TRBJ2-7; TRBD2 aligns across 7 bases. CDR1 is DFQATT and CDR2 is SNEGSKA in the germline V gene (reference sequence). This CDR3 has 15 residues. Trimming cost V 7 bases and J 2 bases; bases outside gene matches: 14.

The table lists this clonotype with a few counts. CDR3 region: CASSQGLRDNSPLHF. DNA for the CDR3: TGTGCCAGCAGCCAAGGGCTCAGGGATAATTCACCCCTCCACTTT. The chain uses TRBV4-2 and TRBJ1-6; perhaps TRBD1 as D (5 bases). CDR3 length equals 15 residues. The germline CDR1 and CDR2 sequences are LGHNA and YNFKEQ. V was clipped by 1 base and J by 5 bases, with 9 bases between them.

This clonotype showed up just a few times. CDR3 in amino acids: CASSLPTGRGGYTF. In DNA form, the CDR3 reads TGTGCCAGCAGCTTGCCGACAGGACGGGGTGGCTACACCTTC. The V call is TRBV11-2, the J call TRBJ1-2; possibly TRBD1 for D (6 bases). CDR1 is SGHAT, CDR2 FQNNGV, per germline. The V and J ends lost 3 bases and 7 bases respectively, with 15 bases between them. This CDR3 is built from 14 residues.

Note on this clonotype: An end of the junction differs from the germline gene, which may be a read error. V is TRBV20-1 and J is TRBJ2-1; 10 bases line up with TRBD2. The CDR3 covers 19 residues. The germline V gene has CDR1 DFQATT and CDR2 SNEGSKA (reference sequence). CDR3 nucleotide sequence: TGCAGTGCTAGAGAGAGTAGTGGCGGGCTAGCGGGAGTCCGGAATGAGCGGTTCTTC. It encodes CSARESSGGLAGVRNERFF.

As to this clonotype: A junction boundary mismatches the germline segment, possibly from a read error. This chain uses TRBV6-5 with TRBJ1-6; 7 nucleotides line up with TRBD1. CDR1 is MNHEY, CDR2 SVGAGI, per germline. The CDR3 extends over 18 amino acids. This CDR3 reads CASSSLDRLTGLGSPLLF. CDR3 bases: TGTGCCAGCAGTTCCCTTGACCGCTTGACAGGGTTAGGGTCACCCCTCCTCTTT.

The CDR3: CASRDLSSYEQYF. CDR3 sequence (DNA): TGTGCCAGCAGAGATTTAAGCTCCTACGAGCAGTACTTC. The chain recombines TRBV6-5 with TRBJ2-7; D gene uncertain. CDR1 MNHEY and CDR2 SVGAGI come from the germline V gene. CDR3 length equals 13 residues. Trimming took off 6 bases at V and 0 bases at J, with 9 bases between the two ends.

This sequence joins TRBV6-1 and TRBJ1-6; a weak D match, TRBD1 (6 bases). Germline values: CDR1 MNHNS, CDR2 SASEGT. V dropped 2 bases and J dropped 4 bases, with 9 bases sitting between them. The CDR3 totals 15 residues. This chain's CDR3 is CASSETGPYNSPLHF. CDR3 coding DNA: TGTGCCAGCAGTGAAACAGGGCCTTATAATTCACCCCTCCACTTT.

This clonotype turned up a few times. The CDR3 loop reads CASRMGLAKTYEQYF. CDR3 bases: TGTGCCAGCAGAATGGGACTAGCGAAAACCTACGAGCAGTACTTC. This chain uses TRBV28 with TRBJ2-7; the match to TRBD2 covers 10 bases. Germline values: CDR1 MDHEN, CDR2 SYDVKM. The CDR3 is 15 residues long. Losses at the gene ends were 6 bases for V and 2 bases for J; bases not matched to a gene: 7.

A few counts support this clonotype. The J gene is TRBJ2-1, the V gene TRBV6-5, with 7 bases identical to TRBD1. This CDR3 is 15 amino acids long. V gave up 5 bases and J gave up 2 bases; unmatched junction bases: 6. Germline V gene data show CDR1 as MNHEY and CDR2 as SVGAGI. The CDR3 protein is CASSNRDSAYNEQFF. The CDR3 DNA reads TGTGCCAGCAGTAACCGGGACAGTGCCTACAATGAGCAGTTCTTC.

The V gene is TRBV20-1, the J gene TRBJ1-1, with D unclear. This CDR3 comprises 16 residues. The germline V gene has CDR1 DFQATT and CDR2 SNEGSKA (reference sequence). The V end lost 0 bases, the J end lost 0 bases, and 14 bases lay between the germline ends. Here the CDR3 reads CSARDLAGGVNTEAFF. The CDR3 nucleotides are TGCAGTGCTAGAGATCTGGCAGGTGGGGTGAACACTGAAGCTTTCTTT.

A few counts support this clonotype. The chain is built from TRBV25-1 and TRBJ2-6, with D possibly called TRBD1 or TRBD2 (5 bases each). V was clipped by 2 bases and J by 1 base, with 15 bases between them. Germline loops: CDR1 MGHDK, CDR2 SYGVNS. CDR3 length: 18 residues. CDR3 in amino acids: CASSESIGGKSGANVLTF. Written as DNA, the CDR3 is TGTGCCAGCAGTGAAAGTATTGGGGGAAAGTCTGGGGCCAACGTCCTGACTTTC.

J is TRBJ1-2 and V is TRBV6-1, with D unclear. CDR1 is MNHNS, CDR2 SASEGT, per germline. This CDR3 is 15 amino acids long. V shed 1 base and J shed 1 base, with 10 bases lying between them. CDR3 residues: CASSEGAFDNYGYTF. In nucleotides, the CDR3 is TGTGCCAGCAGTGAAGGAGCCTTTGATAACTATGGCTACACCTTC.

The rearrangement links TRBV14 to TRBJ1-2; 7 positions agree with TRBD1. CDR3 size: 14 residues. V was pared by 4 bases and J by 8 bases, with 10 bases of the junction left unmatched. Germline assignment: CDR1 SGHDN and CDR2 FVKESK. CDR3 nucleotides: TGTGCCAGCAGCCCGGCAGGGGGACGATGGGGCTACACCTTC. Protein: CASSPAGGRWGYTF.

This clonotype has only a few counts. The chain combines TRBV11-2 with TRBJ2-1; D remains ambiguous. CDR1 is SGHAT and CDR2 is FQNNGV in the germline V gene. CDR3 size: 14 residues. The V gene lost 2 bases and the J gene lost 11 bases, with 16 bases spanning the gap. CDR3 amino acids: CASSLSRTADKQFF. The CDR3 DNA sequence: TGTGCCAGCAGCTTATCCAGAACCGCTGATAAGCAGTTCTTC.

This clonotype was seen a few times. V and J are TRBV7-2 and TRBJ1-1; 7 nucleotides agree with TRBD1. The ends lost 4 bases at V and 8 bases at J; junction bases unmatched: 7. The CDR3 has 13 amino acids. Germline V CDR1 and CDR2: SGHTA, FQGNSA. CDR3 amino acids: CASSSPGQREAFF. In nucleotides, the CDR3 is TGTGCCAGCAGCTCACCGGGACAGAGAGAAGCTTTCTTT.

The rearrangement uses TRBV11-2 and TRBJ1-6; a weak D match, TRBD1 (5 bases). The V gene lost 0 bases and the J gene lost 12 bases, with 18 bases spanning the gap. The CDR3 length is 16 residues. Per germline, CDR1 SGHAT and CDR2 FQNNGV. The CDR3 is CASSLDRSSGTGPLHF. The DNA for the CDR3 is TGTGCCAGCAGCTTAGATCGCTCCAGTGGGACCGGACCCCTCCACTTT.

There are many counts of this clonotype. This chain links TRBV5-1 with TRBJ1-2; perhaps TRBD1 as D (5 bases). The CDR3 covers 14 residues. The V and J ends lost 1 base and 6 bases respectively, with 13 bases between them. Germline loops: CDR1 SGHRS, CDR2 YFSETQ. CDR3 sequence reads: CASSLYEGIDGYTF. CDR3 bases: TGCGCCAGCAGCTTGTACGAGGGGATCGATGGCTACACCTTC.

The V gene is TRBV29-1, the J gene TRBJ2-3; tentatively, D is TRBD2 (5 bases). CDR1 and CDR2 (germline): SQVTM, ANQGSEA. The germline V and J ends were trimmed by 8 bases and 1 base, with 16 bases remaining between them. The CDR3 is 14 amino acids. The chain's CDR3 is CSLCLANRTDTQYF. In nucleotides, the CDR3 is TGCAGCCTGTGTCTAGCCAATCGCACAGATACGCAGTATTTT.